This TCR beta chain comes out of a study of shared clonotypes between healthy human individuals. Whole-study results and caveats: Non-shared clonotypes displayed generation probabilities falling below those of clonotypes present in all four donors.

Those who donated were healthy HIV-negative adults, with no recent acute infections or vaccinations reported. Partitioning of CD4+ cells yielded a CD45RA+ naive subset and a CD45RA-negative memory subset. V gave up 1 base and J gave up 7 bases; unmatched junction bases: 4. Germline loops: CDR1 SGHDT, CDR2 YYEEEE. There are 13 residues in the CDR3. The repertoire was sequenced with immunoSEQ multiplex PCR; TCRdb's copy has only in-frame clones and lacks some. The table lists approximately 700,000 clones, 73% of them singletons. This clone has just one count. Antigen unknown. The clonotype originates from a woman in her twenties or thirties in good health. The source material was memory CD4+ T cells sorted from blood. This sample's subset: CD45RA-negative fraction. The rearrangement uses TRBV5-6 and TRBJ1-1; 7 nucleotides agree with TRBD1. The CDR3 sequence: CASSLLDRDEAFF. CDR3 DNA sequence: TGTGCCAGCAGCTTGTTAGACAGGGATGAAGCTTTCTTT.